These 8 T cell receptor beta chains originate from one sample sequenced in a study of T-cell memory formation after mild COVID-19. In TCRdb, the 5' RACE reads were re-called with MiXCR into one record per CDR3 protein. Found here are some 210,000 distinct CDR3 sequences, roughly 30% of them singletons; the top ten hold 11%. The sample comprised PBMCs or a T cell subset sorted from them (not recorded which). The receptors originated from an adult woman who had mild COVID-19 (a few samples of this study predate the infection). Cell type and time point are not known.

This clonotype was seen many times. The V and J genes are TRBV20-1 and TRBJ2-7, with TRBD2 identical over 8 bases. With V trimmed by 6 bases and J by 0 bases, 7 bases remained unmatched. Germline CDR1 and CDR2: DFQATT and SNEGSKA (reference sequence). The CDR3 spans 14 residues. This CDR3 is CSAVGSGVSYEQYF. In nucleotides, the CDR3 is TGCAGTGCCGTCGGTAGCGGGGTCTCCTACGAGCAGTACTTC.

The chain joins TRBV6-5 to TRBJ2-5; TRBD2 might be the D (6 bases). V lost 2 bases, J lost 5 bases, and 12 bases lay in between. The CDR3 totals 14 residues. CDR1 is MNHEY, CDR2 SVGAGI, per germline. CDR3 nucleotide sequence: TGTGCCAGCAGTTACGTGGCGGGGCCGGAGACCCAGTACTTC. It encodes CASSYVAGPETQYF.

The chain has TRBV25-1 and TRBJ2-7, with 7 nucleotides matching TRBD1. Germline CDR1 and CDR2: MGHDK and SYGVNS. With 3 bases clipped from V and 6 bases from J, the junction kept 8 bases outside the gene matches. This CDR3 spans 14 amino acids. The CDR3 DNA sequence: TGTGCCAGCAGTGAGGACAGGCCGCCCGCCGAGCAGTACTTC. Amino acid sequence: CASSEDRPPAEQYF.

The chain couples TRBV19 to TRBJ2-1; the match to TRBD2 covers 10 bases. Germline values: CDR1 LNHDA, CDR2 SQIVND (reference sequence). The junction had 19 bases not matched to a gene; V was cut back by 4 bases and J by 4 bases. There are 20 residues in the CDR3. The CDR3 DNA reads TGTGCCAGTAGTAGAACAACCGCACGGTGGACTAGCGGAAATTACAATGAGCAGTTCTTC. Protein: CASSRTTARWTSGNYNEQFF.

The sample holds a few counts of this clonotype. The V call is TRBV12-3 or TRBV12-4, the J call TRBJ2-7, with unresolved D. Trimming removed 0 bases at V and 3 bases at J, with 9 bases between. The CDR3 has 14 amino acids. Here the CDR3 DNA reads TGTGCCAGCAGTTTAGCCCAGTTCTACTACGAGCAGTACTTC. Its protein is CASSLAQFYYEQYF.

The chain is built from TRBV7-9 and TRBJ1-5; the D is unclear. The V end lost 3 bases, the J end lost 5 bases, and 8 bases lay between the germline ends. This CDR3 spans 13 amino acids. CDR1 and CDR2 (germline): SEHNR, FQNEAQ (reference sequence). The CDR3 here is CASSFIGDQPQHF. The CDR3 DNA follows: TGTGCCAGCAGCTTTATCGGGGATCAGCCCCAGCATTTT.

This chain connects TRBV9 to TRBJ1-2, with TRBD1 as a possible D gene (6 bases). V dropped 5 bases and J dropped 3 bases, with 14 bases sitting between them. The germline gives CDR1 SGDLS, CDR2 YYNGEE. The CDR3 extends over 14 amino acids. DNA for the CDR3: TGTGCCAGCAGTCGGGAACAGGGTGACTATGGCTACACCTTC. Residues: CASSREQGDYGYTF.

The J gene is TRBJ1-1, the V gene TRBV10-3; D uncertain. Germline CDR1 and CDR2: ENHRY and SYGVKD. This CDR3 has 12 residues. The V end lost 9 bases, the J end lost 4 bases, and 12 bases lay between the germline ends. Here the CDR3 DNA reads TGTGCCATAGGCGCAGCTTCCACTGAAGCTTTCTTT. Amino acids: CAIGAASTEAFF.